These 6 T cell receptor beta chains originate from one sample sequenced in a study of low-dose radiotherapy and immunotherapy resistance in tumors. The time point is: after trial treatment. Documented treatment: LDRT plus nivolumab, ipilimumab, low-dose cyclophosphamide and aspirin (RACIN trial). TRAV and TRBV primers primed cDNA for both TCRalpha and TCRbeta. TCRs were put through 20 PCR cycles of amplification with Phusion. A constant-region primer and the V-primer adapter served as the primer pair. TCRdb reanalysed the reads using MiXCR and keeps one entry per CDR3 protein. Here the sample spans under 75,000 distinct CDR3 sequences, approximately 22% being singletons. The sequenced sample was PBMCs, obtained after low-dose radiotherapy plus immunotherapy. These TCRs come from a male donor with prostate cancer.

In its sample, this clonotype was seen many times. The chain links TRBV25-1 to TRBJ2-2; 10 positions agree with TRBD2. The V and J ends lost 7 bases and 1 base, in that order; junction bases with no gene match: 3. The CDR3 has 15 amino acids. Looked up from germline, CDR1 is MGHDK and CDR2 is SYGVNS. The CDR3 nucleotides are TGTGCCAGCACCTTAGCGGGGGGGAACACCGGGGAGCTGTTTTTT. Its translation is CASTLAGGNTGELFF.

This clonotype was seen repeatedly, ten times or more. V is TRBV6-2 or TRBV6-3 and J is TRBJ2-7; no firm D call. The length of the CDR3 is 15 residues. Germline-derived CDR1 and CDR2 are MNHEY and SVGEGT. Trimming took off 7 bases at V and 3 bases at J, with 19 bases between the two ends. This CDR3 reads CASNSNRPDLYEQYF. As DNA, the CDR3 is TGTGCCAGCAACTCCAACCGCCCAGATCTCTACGAGCAGTACTTC.

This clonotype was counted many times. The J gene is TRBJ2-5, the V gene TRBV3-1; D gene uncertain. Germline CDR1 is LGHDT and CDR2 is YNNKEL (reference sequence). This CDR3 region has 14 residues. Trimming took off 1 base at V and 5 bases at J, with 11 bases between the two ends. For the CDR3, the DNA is TGTGCCAGCAGCCAAGCTTACGGTGCGGAGACCCAGTACTTC. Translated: CASSQAYGAETQYF.

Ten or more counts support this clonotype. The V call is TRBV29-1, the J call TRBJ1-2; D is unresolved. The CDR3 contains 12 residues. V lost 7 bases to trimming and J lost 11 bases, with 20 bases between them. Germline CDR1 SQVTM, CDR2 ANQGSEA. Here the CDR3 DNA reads TGCAGCGCGAACGGACGCACAGCTGGTTACACCTTC. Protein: CSANGRTAGYTF.

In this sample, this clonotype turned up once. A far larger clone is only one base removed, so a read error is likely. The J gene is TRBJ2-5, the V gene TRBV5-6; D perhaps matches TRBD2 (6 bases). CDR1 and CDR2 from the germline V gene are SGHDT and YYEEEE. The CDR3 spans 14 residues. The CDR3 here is CVSSPGGLAETQYF. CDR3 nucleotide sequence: TGTGTCAGCAGCCCCGGAGGCCTAGCGGAGACCCAGTACTTC.

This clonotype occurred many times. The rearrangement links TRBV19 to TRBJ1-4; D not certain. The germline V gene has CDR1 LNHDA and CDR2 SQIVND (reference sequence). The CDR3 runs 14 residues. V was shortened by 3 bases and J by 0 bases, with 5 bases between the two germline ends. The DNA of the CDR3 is TGTGCCAGTAGTATTAAGGCAACTAATGAAAAACTGTTTTTT. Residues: CASSIKATNEKLFF. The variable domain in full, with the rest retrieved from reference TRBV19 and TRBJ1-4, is DGGITQSPKYLFRKEGQNVTLSCEQNLNHDAMYWYRQDPGQGLRLIYYSQIVNDFQKGDIAEGYSVSREKKESFPLTVTSAQKNPTAFYLCASSIKATNEKLFFGSGTQLSVL.